A single sample gave rise to the 17 T cell receptor beta chains below, sequenced in a study of shared clonotypes between healthy human individuals. Assay used: immunoSEQ multiplex PCR; TCRdb lists only in-frame clones, some missing. Counted here are fewer than 1.4 million clones, 78% occurring once; the ten biggest clones make up 0.55% to 0.7%. Specimen: memory CD4+ T cells from PBMCs. Subset of the sample: CD45RA-negative fraction. These receptors all come from a man between 18 and 35 years old in good health. Some clones in this sample may be carry-over from other donors' samples.

This clone was seen just once. This sequence joins TRBV5-6 and TRBJ2-1, with 9 bases aligning to TRBD2. The CDR3 has 17 amino acids. Unmatched junction bases numbered 14, after V lost 0 bases and J lost 10 bases. Germline CDR1 and CDR2: SGHDT and YYEEEE. The CDR3 reads CASSLAAGSSGILEQFF. CDR3 bases: TGTGCCAGCAGCTTGGCCGCGGGGTCTAGCGGGATTTTAGAGCAGTTCTTC.

V gene TRBV18 combines with J gene TRBJ2-3, with 11 nucleotides matching TRBD2. V gave up 0 bases and J gave up 3 bases; unmatched junction bases: 5. This CDR3 spans 17 amino acids. In germline, CDR1 is KGHSH, CDR2 LQKENI. This CDR3 is CASSPPWLAGGTDTQYF. CDR3 DNA: TGTGCCAGCTCACCACCGTGGCTAGCGGGAGGAACAGATACGCAGTATTTT.

Remarks on this clone: This may stem from a read error, because a much larger clone lies one nucleotide away. The V call is TRBV9, the J call TRBJ2-2; no definite D call. The length of the CDR3 is 14 residues. From germline, CDR1 is SGDLS and CDR2 YYNGEE. Trimming shortened V by 3 bases and J by 0 bases, and 6 bases separated the two germline ends. The CDR3 protein is CASSGTSNTGELFF. The CDR3 nucleotides are TGTGCCAGCAGCGGGACGTCGAACACCGGGGAGCTGTTTTTT.

The genes are TRBV28 and TRBJ2-7; the match to TRBD2 covers 7 bases. This CDR3 is 14 amino acids long. Trimming took 6 bases from V and 3 from J; bases not matched to a gene: 8. Germline assignment: CDR1 MDHEN and CDR2 SYDVKM. The CDR3 region is CASRPVGGGYEQYF. In nucleotides, the CDR3 is TGTGCCAGCAGGCCCGTTGGGGGGGGCTACGAGCAGTACTTC.

For this clone: This specimen includes other DNA sequences encoding the same CDR3. The chain joins TRBV5-6 to TRBJ2-6, with D tentatively TRBD2 (5 bases). V was shortened by 2 bases and J by 0 bases, with 6 bases between the two germline ends. The CDR3 is 15 amino acids. Germline assignment: CDR1 SGHDT and CDR2 YYEEEE. The CDR3: CASSFGVSGANVLTF. The CDR3 DNA sequence: TGTGCCAGCAGCTTCGGGGTCTCTGGGGCCAACGTCCTGACTTTC.

V usage is TRBV4-1 and J usage is TRBJ2-5; D possibly corresponds to TRBD1 (6 bases). Germline V gene sequence: CDR1 MGHRA, CDR2 YSYEKL. The CDR3 sequence is 14 residues long. Between the trimmed V and J ends, which lost 4 bases and 4 bases, there was a span of 13 bases. CDR3 region: CASSPLWGPETQYF. The DNA for the CDR3 is TGCGCCAGCAGCCCCCTGTGGGGGCCAGAGACCCAGTACTTC.

The chain recombines TRBV7-3 with TRBJ1-2; TRBD1 is a possible D gene (5 bases). This CDR3 has 13 residues. Germline CDR1 reads SGHTA; CDR2 reads FQGTGA. Trimming shortened V by 2 bases and J by 5 bases, and 9 bases separated the two germline ends. Here the CDR3 reads CASSLQGGYGYTF. The CDR3 bases are TGTGCCAGCAGCTTACAGGGAGGGTATGGCTACACCTTC.

The table lists this clone with a count of one. The V gene is TRBV25-1, the J gene TRBJ1-3; 8 bases are a match to TRBD1. The CDR3 extends over 15 amino acids. Losses at the gene ends were 8 bases for V and 4 bases for J; bases not matched to a gene: 10. Germline CDR1 reads MGHDK; CDR2 reads SYGVNS. The CDR3 is CASSPRTGYGNTIYF. The CDR3 DNA reads as TGTGCCAGCTCCCCCCGGACAGGGTACGGAAACACCATATATTTT.

The CDR3 nucleotides are TGTGCCTGGAGCTATAGACCTTGGAATGAGCAGTTCTTC. Translated, it gives CAWSYRPWNEQFF. The V and J genes are TRBV30 and TRBJ2-1; D unclear. V was cut by 3 bases and J by 7 bases, with 13 bases left in between. The CDR3 runs 13 residues. CDR1 and CDR2 from the germline V gene are GTSNPN and SVGIG (reference sequence).

This chain connects TRBV27 to TRBJ1-2; the match to TRBD1 covers 8 bases. This CDR3 comprises 15 residues. Germline V gives CDR1 MNHEY, CDR2 SMNVEV (reference sequence). The J segment lost 8 bases and the V segment lost 2 bases, leaving 10 bases of the junction unmatched. The CDR3 DNA reads as TGTGCCAGCAGTTTACTCGGACAGGGTTTGAGGGGCTACACCTTC. Its translation is CASSLLGQGLRGYTF.

The chain is built from TRBV4-3 and TRBJ2-7; 11 bases agree with TRBD2. There are 15 residues in the CDR3. The V gene's germline CDR1 is LGHNA and CDR2 YSLEER. V lost 0 bases to trimming and J lost 6 bases; unmatched junction nucleotides: 4. CDR3 DNA: TGCGCCAGCAGCCAAGATCCGCTAGCGGGAGGCGAGCAGTACTTC. Its translation is CASSQDPLAGGEQYF.

This clone was counted between two and nine times. The chain employs TRBV30 and TRBJ2-7, with 9 nucleotides matching TRBD2. CDR3 length: 16 amino acids. After removal of 0 bases from V and 3 bases from J, the junction contained 9 bases not matched to a gene. Germline CDR1 is GTSNPN and CDR2 is SVGIG (reference sequence). The CDR3: CAWSVLASGALYEQYF. CDR3 coding DNA: TGTGCCTGGAGTGTATTGGCTAGCGGGGCCCTCTACGAGCAGTACTTC.

J is TRBJ1-4 and V is TRBV15; TRBD1 agrees at 8 bases. This CDR3 comprises 14 residues. The germline CDR1 and CDR2 sequences are LNHNV and YYDKDF (reference sequence). Trimming at V came to 4 bases and at J to 8 bases, leaving 6 bases not matched to a gene. CDR3 nucleotides: TGTGCCACCAGCATAGGACAGGGAACCGAAAAACTGTTTTTT. Translation gives CATSIGQGTEKLFF.

The CDR3 loop reads CASRTLPGHYGYTF. As DNA, the CDR3 is TGTGCCAGCAGGACACTACCCGGGCACTATGGCTACACCTTC. V is TRBV28 and J is TRBJ1-2; no reliable D call. Trimming left V 6 bases short and J 3 bases short, with 14 bases between. This CDR3 is built from 14 residues. Looked up from germline, CDR1 is MDHEN and CDR2 is SYDVKM.

The chain links TRBV6-1 to TRBJ2-3; D uncertain. The CDR3 spans 15 residues. Germline V gives CDR1 MNHNS, CDR2 SASEGT. Trimming removed 3 bases at V and 0 bases at J, with 10 bases between. The CDR3 here is CASSEFQVSTDTQYF. Here the CDR3 DNA reads TGTGCCAGCAGTGAGTTTCAGGTTAGCACAGATACGCAGTATTTT.

This clone was detected a few times. The chain is built from TRBV10-1 and TRBJ2-5, with 10 bases identical to TRBD2. The J segment lost 4 bases and the V segment lost 6 bases, leaving 11 bases of the junction unmatched. The CDR3 is made up of 16 amino acids. Per the germline V gene, CDR1 is WNHNN and CDR2 is SYGVQD (reference sequence). The CDR3 loop is CASSTSGTIPRETQYF. DNA of the CDR3: TGCGCCAGCAGCACTAGCGGGACAATCCCCCGAGAGACCCAGTACTTC.

The rearrangement joins TRBV30 to TRBJ1-4; D is unclear. Germline assignment: CDR1 GTSNPN and CDR2 SVGIG (reference sequence). V was clipped by 5 bases and J by 0 bases, with 13 bases between them. The CDR3 is made up of 15 amino acids. The CDR3 sequence is CAWGPRTATNEKLFF. CDR3 DNA: TGTGCCTGGGGGCCCCGAACAGCAACTAATGAAAAACTGTTTTTT.